Presented here are 2 T cell receptor beta chains from one specimen sequenced in a study of Graves' ophthalmopathy and Graves' hyperthyroidism. RNA transcripts provided the template for amplifying TCR beta CDR3 regions. HTBI primers were used in a first-round RT-PCR, which preceded a second-round multiplex PCR. TCRdb passed the multiplex PCR reads through MiXCR, listing each CDR3 protein once. This table has 200,000 to 250,000 distinct CDR3 sequences, around 50% appearing once. Sequenced material: peripheral blood. These receptors originate from an adult man with Graves' ophthalmopathy.

Only a few counts were recorded for this clonotype. CDR3 region: CASSQTWGGANVLTF. DNA for the CDR3: TGTGCCAGCAGCCAAACGTGGGGTGGGGCCAACGTCCTGACTTTC. The V gene is TRBV3-1, the J gene TRBJ2-6; D gene unclear. V was pared by 2 bases and J by 3 bases, with 8 bases between. The CDR3 is made up of 15 amino acids. The V gene's germline CDR1 is LGHDT and CDR2 YNNKEL (reference sequence).

This chain links TRBV6-5 with TRBJ2-5; D ambiguous. V was trimmed by 7 bases and J by 4 bases, leaving 13 bases between them. CDR1 is MNHEY and CDR2 is SVGAGI in the germline V gene. The CDR3 runs 13 residues. CDR3 loop: CASTSQMSETQYF. Here the CDR3 DNA reads TGTGCCAGCACATCACAGATGTCAGAGACCCAGTACTTC.